This T cell receptor beta chain was sequenced in a study of T cells in Graves' hyperthyroidism and ophthalmopathy. Whole-study findings and limits: Blood held most thyroid clonotypes expanded above 0.001 frequency. Ophthalmopathy was told apart from stable hyperthyroidism by a 13 V-J model.

The CDR3 has 14 residues. Germline-derived CDR1 and CDR2 are DFQATT and SNEGSKA (reference sequence). Trimming left V 3 bases short and J 2 bases short, with 14 bases between. In regard to this clonotype: Its target is not known.

The source material, RNA transcripts, was used to amplify TCR beta CDR3 regions. HTBI primers were the set used in a first-round RT-PCR of the TCR CDR3. Each CDR3 protein is one row after TCRdb ran MiXCR on the multiplex PCR reads. The data hold about 540,000 distinct CDR3 sequences, with around 45% observed a single time. Specimen: peripheral blood or thyroid tissue (not recorded which). V and J are TRBV20-1 and TRBJ2-7; D may be TRBD2 (5 bases). The clonotype was recovered from a young woman with Graves' hyperthyroidism. In nucleotides, the CDR3 is TGCAGTGCTAGGCCTATCAGCGGAGCCTACGAGCAGTACTTC. Translated: CSARPISGAYEQYF.